This TCR beta chain was sequenced in a study of blood T cell repertoires in COVID-19. As for the study in general: Acute and convalescent COVID-19 samples came from the United States, Italy and Spain. T cells, B-cell-depleted T cells, or PBMCs provided the cDNA or gDNA that served as material.

The CDR3 is 15 amino acids. The V gene's germline CDR1 is LGHDT and CDR2 YNNKEL (reference sequence). J was trimmed by 2 bases and V by 6 bases; bases with no gene match: 2. As handled by the study authors: Reference gene primer amplification yielded estimated nucleated cell counts. TCRdb's table, derived via immunoSEQ multiplex PCR, lists solely in-frame clones and lacks some. Clone size and V and J calls were adopted from that table, with D and trimming inferred from the DNA. The sample lists 190,000 or so clones; around four fifths were seen once. This sequence joins TRBV3-1 (or the pseudogene TRBV3-2) and TRBJ2-1, with 12 bases identical to TRBD2. Source material: peripheral blood. The clonotype originates from a human donor with acute or convalescent COVID-19. The donor label of this sample is uncertain. The CDR3 loop reads CASRRTSGTYNEQFF. DNA for the CDR3: TGTGCCAGCAGGCGGACTAGCGGGACCTACAATGAGCAGTTCTTC.